This TCR beta chain originates from a study of shared clonotypes between healthy human individuals. Study overall: Three plates were used per donor for CD4 naive, three for CD4 memory, two for CD8 naive and one for CD8 memory. Study observations and caveats: An expected dependence of interdonor clonotype sharing on sequencing depth was noted. Clonotype sharing across a few donors was observed for around 5% of naive CD4 clonotypes.

Concerning this clone itself: Its specificity is unknown. The sample carries other DNA sequences with the same CDR3.

Study donors comprised healthy, HIV-negative adults devoid of recent acute infection or vaccination. Trimming cost V 0 bases and J 4 bases, with 10 bases left between them. The CDR3 is 14 residues long. Germline V gene sequence: CDR1 SGHRS, CDR2 YFSETQ. The table came from immunoSEQ multiplex PCR; TCRdb's copy has only in-frame clones and leaves some out. The table shows about 1 million clones, with 65% to 80% occurring only once. The V gene is TRBV5-1, the J gene TRBJ2-5; D remains unclear. The clonotype was recovered from a young man in good health. The material sequenced was memory CD4+ T cells sorted from blood. Subset described: CD45RA-negative fraction. The CDR3 loop is CASSLGGPGETQYF. The CDR3 DNA reads as TGCGCCAGCAGCTTGGGTGGGCCTGGAGAGACCCAGTACTTC. Drawing the rest from reference TRBV5-1 and TRBJ2-5, the complete variable domain is KAGVTQTPRYLIKTRGQQVTLSCSPISGHRSVSWYQQTPGQGLQFLFEYFSETQRNKGNFPGRFSGRQFSNSRSEMNVSTLELGDSALYLCASSLGGPGETQYFGPGTRLLVL.